The sequence of this T cell receptor (beta chain) was determined in a study of CD4 T cells in relation to SARS-CoV-2 and coronaviruses. Study overall: A couple of subjects were Hispanic; patients were roughly 8 males and a handful of females. The HLA restriction of the shared crossreactive spike epitopes was mapped.

Sequencing was performed with immunoSEQ multiplex PCR; in TCRdb, only in-frame clones are kept and a portion is missing. Among tens of thousands of clones listed, around 90% were seen once. This CDR3 has 16 residues. Between the trimmed V and J ends, which lost 0 bases and 5 bases, there was a span of 17 bases. Germline assignment: CDR1 SGHRS and CDR2 YFSETQ. What was sequenced was naive CD4+ T cells from PBMCs. Subset noted: naive CD4+ T cells isolated by negative enrichment. The chain carries TRBV5-1 and TRBJ2-5; D ambiguous. This clonotype was obtained from an adult with COVID-19. The CDR3 protein is CASSLGVGTNGETQYF. The DNA for the CDR3 is TGCGCCAGCAGCTTGGGTGTCGGAACAAACGGGGAGACCCAGTACTTC.